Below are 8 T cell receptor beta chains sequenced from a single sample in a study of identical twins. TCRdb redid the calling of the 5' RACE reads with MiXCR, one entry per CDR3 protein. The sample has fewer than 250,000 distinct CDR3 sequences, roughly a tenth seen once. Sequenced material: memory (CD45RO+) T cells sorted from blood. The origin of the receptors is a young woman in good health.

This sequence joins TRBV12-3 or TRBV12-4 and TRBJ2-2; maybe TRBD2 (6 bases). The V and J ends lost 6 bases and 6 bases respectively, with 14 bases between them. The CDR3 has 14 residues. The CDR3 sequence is CASSLGRLAGELFF. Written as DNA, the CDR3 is TGTGCCAGCAGCCTGGGCCGACTAGCCGGGGAGCTGTTTTTT.

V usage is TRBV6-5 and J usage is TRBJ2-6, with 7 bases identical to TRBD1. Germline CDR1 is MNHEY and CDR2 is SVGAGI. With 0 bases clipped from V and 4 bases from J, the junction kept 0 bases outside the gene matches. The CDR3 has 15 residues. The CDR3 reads CASSYSTGGANVLTF. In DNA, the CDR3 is TGTGCCAGCAGTTACTCGACAGGGGGGGCCAACGTCCTGACTTTC.

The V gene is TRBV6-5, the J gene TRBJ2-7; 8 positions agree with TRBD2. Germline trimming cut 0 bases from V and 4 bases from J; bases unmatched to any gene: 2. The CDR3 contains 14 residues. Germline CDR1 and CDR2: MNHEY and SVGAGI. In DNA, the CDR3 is TGTGCCAGCAGTTACTCCGGGGGGGATTACGAGCAGTACTTC. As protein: CASSYSGGDYEQYF.

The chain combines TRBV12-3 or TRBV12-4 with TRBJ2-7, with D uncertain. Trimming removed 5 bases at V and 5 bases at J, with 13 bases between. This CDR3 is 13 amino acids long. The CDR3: CASSPVRIHEQYF. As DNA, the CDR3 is TGTGCCAGCAGTCCGGTTAGGATCCACGAGCAGTACTTC.

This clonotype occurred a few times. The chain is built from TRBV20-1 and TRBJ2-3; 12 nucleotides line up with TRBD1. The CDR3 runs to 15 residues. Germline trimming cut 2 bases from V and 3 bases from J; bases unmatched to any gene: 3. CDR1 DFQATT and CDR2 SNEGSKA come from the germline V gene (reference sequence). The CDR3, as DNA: TGCAGTGCTAGATGGGACAGGGGGCGGACAGATACGCAGTATTTT. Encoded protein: CSARWDRGRTDTQYF.

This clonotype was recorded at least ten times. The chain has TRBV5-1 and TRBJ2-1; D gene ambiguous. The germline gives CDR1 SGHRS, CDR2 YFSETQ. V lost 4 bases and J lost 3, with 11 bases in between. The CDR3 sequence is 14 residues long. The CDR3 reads CASSESTDYNEQFF. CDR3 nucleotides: TGCGCCAGCAGCGAGTCGACCGACTACAATGAGCAGTTCTTC.

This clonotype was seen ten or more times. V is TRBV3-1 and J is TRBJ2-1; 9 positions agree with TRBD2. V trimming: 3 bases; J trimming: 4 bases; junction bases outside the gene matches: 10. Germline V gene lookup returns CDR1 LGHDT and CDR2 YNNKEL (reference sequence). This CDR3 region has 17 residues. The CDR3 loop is CASSHLSGGATYNEQFF. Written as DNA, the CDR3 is TGTGCCAGCAGCCACCTTAGCGGGGGCGCCACTTACAATGAGCAGTTCTTC.

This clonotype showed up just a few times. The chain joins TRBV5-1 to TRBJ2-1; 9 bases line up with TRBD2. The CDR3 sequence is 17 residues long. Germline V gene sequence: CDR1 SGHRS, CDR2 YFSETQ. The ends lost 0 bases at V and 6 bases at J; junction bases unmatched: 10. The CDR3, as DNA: TGCGCCAGCAGCTTGGTGGGGAGCGGGAGGTCGGGCAATGAGCAGTTCTTC. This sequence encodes CASSLVGSGRSGNEQFF.